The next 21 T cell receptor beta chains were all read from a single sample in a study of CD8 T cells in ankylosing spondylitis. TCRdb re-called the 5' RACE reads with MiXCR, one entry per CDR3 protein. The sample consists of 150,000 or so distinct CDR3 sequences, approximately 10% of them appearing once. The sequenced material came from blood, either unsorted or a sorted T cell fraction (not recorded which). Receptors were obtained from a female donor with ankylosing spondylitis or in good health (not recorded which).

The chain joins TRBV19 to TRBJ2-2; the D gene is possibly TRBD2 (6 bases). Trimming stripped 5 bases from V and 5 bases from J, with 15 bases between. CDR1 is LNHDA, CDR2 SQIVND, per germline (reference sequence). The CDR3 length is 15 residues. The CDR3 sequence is CASSSDDAGTGELFF. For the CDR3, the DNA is TGTGCCAGTAGTTCTGACGACGCGGGAACCGGGGAGCTGTTTTTT. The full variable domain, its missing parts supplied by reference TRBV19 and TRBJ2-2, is DGGITQSPKYLFRKEGQNVTLSCEQNLNHDAMYWYRQDPGQGLRLIYYSQIVNDFQKGDIAEGYSVSREKKESFPLTVTSAQKNPTAFYLCASSSDDAGTGELFFGEGSRLTVL.

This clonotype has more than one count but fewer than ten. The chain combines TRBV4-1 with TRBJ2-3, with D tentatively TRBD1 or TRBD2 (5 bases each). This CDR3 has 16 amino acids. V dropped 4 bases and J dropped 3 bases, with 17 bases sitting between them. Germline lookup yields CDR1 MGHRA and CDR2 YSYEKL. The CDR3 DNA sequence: TGCGCCAGCAGCCCTGAACGGGGCATGAGGACAGATACGCAGTATTTT. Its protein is CASSPERGMRTDTQYF.

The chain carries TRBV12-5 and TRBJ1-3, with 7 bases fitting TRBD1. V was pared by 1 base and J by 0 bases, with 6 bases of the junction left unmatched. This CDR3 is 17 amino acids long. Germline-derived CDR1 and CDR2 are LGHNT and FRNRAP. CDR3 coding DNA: TGTGCTAGTGGTTTGGATTTTTGGGACAGCTCTGGAAACACCATATATTTT. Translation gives CASGLDFWDSSGNTIYF.

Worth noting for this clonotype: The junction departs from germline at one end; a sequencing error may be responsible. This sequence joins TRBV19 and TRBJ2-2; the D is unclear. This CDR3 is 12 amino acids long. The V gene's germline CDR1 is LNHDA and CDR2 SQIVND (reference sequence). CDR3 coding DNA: TGTCCCAGTAGTACACTTAACGGGGAGCTGTTTTTT. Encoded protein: CPSSTLNGELFF.

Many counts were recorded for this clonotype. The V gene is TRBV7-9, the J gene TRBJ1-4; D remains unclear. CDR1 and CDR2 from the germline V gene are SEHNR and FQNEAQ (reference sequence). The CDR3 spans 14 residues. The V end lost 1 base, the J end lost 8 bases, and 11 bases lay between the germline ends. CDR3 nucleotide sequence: TGTGCCAGCAGCTTAGGGTTCGGGAGCGAAAAACTGTTTTTT. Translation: CASSLGFGSEKLFF.

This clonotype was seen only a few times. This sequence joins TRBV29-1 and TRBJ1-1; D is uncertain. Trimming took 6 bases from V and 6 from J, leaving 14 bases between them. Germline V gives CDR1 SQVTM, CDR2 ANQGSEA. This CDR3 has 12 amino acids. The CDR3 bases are TGCAGCGTGTGCACAAAGGAGGCTGAAGCTTTCTTT. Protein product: CSVCTKEAEAFF.

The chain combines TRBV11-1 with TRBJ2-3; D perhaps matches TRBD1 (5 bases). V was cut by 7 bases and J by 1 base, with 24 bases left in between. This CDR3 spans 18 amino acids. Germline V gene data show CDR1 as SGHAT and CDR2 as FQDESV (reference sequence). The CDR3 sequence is CASITGPLPRHGTDTQYF. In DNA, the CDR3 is TGTGCCAGCATAACAGGACCCCTTCCCCGACATGGCACAGATACGCAGTATTTT.

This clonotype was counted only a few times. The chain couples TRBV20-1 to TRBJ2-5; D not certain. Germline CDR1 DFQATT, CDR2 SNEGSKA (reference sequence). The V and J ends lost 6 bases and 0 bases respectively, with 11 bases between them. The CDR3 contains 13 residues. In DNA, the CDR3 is TGCAGTGCCATATCGGTGTACCAAGAGACCCAGTACTTC. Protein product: CSAISVYQETQYF.

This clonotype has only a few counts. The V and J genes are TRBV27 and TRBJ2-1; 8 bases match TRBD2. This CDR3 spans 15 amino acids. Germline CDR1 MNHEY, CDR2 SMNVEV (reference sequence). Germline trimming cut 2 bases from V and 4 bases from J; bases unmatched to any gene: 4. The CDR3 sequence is CASSLSGSLYNEQFF. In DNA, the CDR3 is TGTGCCAGCAGTTTAAGCGGGAGCCTTTACAATGAGCAGTTCTTC.

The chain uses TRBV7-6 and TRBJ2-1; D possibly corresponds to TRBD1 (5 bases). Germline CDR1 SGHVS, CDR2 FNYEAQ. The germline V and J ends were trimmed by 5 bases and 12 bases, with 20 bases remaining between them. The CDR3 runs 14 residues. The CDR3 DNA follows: TGTGCCAGCAGCGTACGGATGGATGGGGCCTTGCAGTTCTTC. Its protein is CASSVRMDGALQFF.

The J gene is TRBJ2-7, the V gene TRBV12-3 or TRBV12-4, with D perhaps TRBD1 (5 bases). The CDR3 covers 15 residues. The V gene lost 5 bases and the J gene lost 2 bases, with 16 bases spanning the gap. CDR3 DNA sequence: TGTGCCAGCAGTGCCCCCCAGGGTACCACCTACGAGCAGTACTTC. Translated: CASSAPQGTTYEQYF.

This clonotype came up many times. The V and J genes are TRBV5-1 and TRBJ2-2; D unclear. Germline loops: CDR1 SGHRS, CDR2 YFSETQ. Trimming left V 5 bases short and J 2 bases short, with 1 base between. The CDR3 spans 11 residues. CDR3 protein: CASSNTGELFF. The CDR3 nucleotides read TGCGCCAGCAGTAACACCGGGGAGCTGTTTTTT. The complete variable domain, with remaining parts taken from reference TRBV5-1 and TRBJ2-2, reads KAGVTQTPRYLIKTRGQQVTLSCSPISGHRSVSWYQQTPGQGLQFLFEYFSETQRNKGNFPGRFSGRQFSNSRSEMNVSTLELGDSALYLCASSNTGELFFGEGSRLTVL.

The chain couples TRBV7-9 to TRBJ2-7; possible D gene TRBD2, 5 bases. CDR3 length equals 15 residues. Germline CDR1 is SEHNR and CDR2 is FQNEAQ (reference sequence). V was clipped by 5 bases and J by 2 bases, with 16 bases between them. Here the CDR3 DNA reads TGTGCCAGCAGCGGAGGAGTGGGTCTAGCCTACGAGCAGTACTTC. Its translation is CASSGGVGLAYEQYF.

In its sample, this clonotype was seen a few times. CDR3 nucleotide sequence: TGCGCCAGCAGCCAGGGGTCGGGAGGCGCAGATACGCAGTATTTT. Its protein product is CASSQGSGGADTQYF. The chain combines TRBV4-3 with TRBJ2-3; 7 bases are a match to TRBD2. The ends lost 3 bases at V and 4 bases at J; junction bases unmatched: 7. Germline V gives CDR1 LGHNA, CDR2 YSLEER. The CDR3 runs 15 residues.

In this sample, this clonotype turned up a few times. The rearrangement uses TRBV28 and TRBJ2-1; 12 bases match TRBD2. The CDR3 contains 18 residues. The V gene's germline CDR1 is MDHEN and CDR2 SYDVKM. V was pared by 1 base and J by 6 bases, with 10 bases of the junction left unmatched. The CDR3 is CASSLSRLAGDLFNEQFF. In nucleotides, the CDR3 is TGTGCCAGCAGTTTATCGCGACTAGCGGGAGACCTATTCAATGAGCAGTTCTTC.

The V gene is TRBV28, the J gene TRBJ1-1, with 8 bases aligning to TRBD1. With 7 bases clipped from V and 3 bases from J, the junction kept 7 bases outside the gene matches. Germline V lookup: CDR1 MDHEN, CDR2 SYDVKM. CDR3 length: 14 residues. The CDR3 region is CASTQAGGHTEAFF. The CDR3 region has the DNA TGTGCCAGCACCCAGGCAGGGGGCCACACTGAAGCTTTCTTT.

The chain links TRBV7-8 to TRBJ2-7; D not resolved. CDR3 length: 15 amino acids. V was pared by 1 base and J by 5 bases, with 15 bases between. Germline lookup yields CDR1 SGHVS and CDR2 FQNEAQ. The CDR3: CASSLDHAGIHEQYF. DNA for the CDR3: TGTGCCAGCAGCTTAGATCACGCAGGTATCCACGAGCAGTACTTC.

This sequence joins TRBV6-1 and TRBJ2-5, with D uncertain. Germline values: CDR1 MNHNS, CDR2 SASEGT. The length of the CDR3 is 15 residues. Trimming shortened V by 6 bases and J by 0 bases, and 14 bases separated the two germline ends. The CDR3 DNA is TGTGCCAGCAGCCCACGAAGCCCGTACCAAGAGACCCAGTACTTC. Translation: CASSPRSPYQETQYF.

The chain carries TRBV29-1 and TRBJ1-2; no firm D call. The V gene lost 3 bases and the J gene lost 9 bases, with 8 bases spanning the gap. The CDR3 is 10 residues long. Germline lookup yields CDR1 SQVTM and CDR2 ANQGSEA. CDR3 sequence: CSVDELSYTF. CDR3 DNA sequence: TGCAGCGTTGATGAGTTAAGCTACACCTTC.

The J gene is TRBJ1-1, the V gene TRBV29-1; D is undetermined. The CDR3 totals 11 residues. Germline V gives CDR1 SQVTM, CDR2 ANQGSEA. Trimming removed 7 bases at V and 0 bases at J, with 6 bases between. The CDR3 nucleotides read TGCAGCGGCGATCTGAACACTGAAGCTTTCTTT. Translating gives CSGDLNTEAFF.

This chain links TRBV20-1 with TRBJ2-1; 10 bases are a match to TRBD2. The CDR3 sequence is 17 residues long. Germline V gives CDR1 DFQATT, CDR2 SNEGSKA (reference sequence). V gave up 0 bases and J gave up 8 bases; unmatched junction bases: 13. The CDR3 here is CSARDLAPSGSFDEQFF. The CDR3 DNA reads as TGCAGTGCTAGAGATCTCGCCCCTAGCGGGAGCTTCGATGAGCAGTTCTTC.